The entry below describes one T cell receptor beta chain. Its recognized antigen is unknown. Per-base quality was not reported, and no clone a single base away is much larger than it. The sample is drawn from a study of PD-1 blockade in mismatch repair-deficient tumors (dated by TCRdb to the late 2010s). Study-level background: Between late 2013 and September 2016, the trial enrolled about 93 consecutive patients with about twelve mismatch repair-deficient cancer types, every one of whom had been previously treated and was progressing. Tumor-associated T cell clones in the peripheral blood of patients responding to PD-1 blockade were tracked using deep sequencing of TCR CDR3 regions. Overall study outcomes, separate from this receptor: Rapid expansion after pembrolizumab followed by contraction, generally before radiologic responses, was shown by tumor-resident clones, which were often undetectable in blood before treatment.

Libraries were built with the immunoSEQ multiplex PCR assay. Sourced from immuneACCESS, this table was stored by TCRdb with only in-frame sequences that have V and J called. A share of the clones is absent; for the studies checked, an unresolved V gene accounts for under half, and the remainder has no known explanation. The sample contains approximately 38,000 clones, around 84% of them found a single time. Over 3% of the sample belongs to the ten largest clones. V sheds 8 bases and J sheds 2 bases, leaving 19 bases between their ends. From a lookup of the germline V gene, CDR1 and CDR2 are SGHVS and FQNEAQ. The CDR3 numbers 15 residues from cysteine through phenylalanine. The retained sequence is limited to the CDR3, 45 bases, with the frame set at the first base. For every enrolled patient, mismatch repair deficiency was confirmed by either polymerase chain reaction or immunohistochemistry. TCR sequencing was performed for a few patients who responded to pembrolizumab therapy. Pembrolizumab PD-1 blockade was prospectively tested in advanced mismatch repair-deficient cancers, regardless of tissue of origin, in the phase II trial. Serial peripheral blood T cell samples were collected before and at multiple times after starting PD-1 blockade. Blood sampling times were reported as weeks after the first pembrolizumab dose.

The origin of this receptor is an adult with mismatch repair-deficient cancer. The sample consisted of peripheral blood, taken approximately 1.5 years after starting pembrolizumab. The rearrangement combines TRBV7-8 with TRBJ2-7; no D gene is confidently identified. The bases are TGTGCCAGCGGCCAAGAAGGGCGGCAAACCTACGAGCAGTACTTC. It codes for CASGQEGRQTYEQYF.